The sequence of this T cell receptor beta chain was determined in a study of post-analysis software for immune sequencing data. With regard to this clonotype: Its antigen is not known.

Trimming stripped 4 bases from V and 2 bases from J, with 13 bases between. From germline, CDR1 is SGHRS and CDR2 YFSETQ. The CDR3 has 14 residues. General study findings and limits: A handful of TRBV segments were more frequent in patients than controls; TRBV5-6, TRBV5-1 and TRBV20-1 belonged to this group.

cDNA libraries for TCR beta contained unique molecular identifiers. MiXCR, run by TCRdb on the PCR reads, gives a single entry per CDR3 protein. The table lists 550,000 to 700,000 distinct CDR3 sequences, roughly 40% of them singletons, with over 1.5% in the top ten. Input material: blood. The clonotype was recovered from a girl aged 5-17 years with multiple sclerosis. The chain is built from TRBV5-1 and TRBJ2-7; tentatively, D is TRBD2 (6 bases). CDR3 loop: CASSPTGDAYEQYF. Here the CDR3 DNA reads TGCGCCAGCAGCCCGACGGGAGACGCCTACGAGCAGTACTTC.